This TCR beta chain comes out of a study of T cell repertoires in cytomegalovirus infection. In the study overall: Indications of both CMV infection and matching HLA type were provided by public TCR beta signatures.

TCRdb called the reads again in MiXCR, with one record for every CDR3 protein. The sample records 350,000 to 550,000 distinct CDR3 sequences, approximately 30% being singletons. This clonotype was observed a handful of times. Sequencing used PBMCs. The clonotype comes from a human donor in good health (CMV status not recorded). Some clones in this sample may be carry-over from other donors' samples.

The CDR3 DNA reads TGTGCCAGCAGCCAAGAGGCCAGGAACTATGGCTACACCTTC. It translates to CASSQEARNYGYTF. This chain uses TRBV3-1 with TRBJ1-2; the D is unclear. The CDR3 has 14 residues. Deletions cut 0 bases from V and 2 bases from J, with 7 bases between. The germline CDR1 and CDR2 sequences are LGHDT and YNNKEL (reference sequence).